This T cell receptor (beta chain) comes out of a study of cytomegalovirus exposure and HLA in healthy donors (dated by TCRdb to 2016 to 2017). Regarding the research as a whole: A later analysis indicated that the 90 to 150 validation repertoires were generated on the platform also employed for the 720 or so repertoires of the first cohort. To predict cytomegalovirus infection status, the study brought together high-throughput TCR immunosequencing, statistical association of individual TCRs with disease status, and machine learning. Along with the roughly 670-subject first cohort, a separate validation cohort of about 110 different subjects was used. The study aimed to test whether cataloging public T cell receptors could reveal signatures of past pathogen exposure.

Points on this clone: What this receptor recognizes is not known. Per-base quality was not reported, and no clone a single base away is much larger than it.

Library generation was performed with the immunoSEQ multiplex PCR assay. The study's own analysis went as follows. A statistical classification framework was built for diagnosing cytomegalovirus status from the catalog of TCR beta chain sequences. Sourced from immuneACCESS, this table was stored by TCRdb with only in-frame sequences that have V and J called. A share of the clones is absent; for the studies checked, an unresolved V gene accounts for under half, and the remainder has no known explanation. The V and J calls and clone size come from that table; D and trimming were worked out from the DNA. The table for this sample lists some 140,000 clones; 80% to 90% of them were counted only once. Around 20% of the sample is in the top ten clones. Donors formed part of the validation cohort, which comprised about 130 subjects and was distinct from the first cohort of over 500 subjects. Broad study findings and their caveats: The study listed 164 TCR beta chains as associated with cytomegalovirus. A few of the identified cytomegalovirus-associated TCR beta chains were confirmed in vitro to be specific for cytomegalovirus antigens. In a later analysis, TCRs clustered in the first cohort were found to also tend to co-occur in the 100 to 150 validation repertoires, with about 94% of cluster scores above 0. All 120 or so repertoires were used to score co-occurrence in the validation cohort in a later analysis, because that analysis had no HLA typing for the cohort. Most TCR sequences were seen in very few donors, while some public TCRs were found in many individuals. The authors suggested that the approach could potentially be generalized to other disease states and immunological phenotypes. The classifier was reported to diagnose cytomegalovirus status with high specificity and sensitivity in both the original cohort and the validation cohort.

The TCR comes from a man between 18 and 29 years old in good health and CMV-seropositive. Sample: PBMCs.

The encoded CDR3 is CASSSDRGEQYF. The bases are TGTGCCAGCAGCTCCGACAGGGGGGAGCAGTACTTC. This receptor chain uses TRBV13 and TRBJ2-7; 9 bases in the junction line up with TRBD1. V is cut back by 4 bases and J by 7 bases, with 2 bases in the junction unmatched. Sequences PRHDT (CDR1) and FYEKMQ (CDR2) are obtained from the germline V gene (reference sequence). Reading from cysteine to phenylalanine, the CDR3 counts 12 amino acids. Only the CDR3 region is kept as DNA, spanning 36 bases read in frame from base 1.